The 30 T cell receptor beta chains reported below all come from one sample, sequenced in a study of blood T cell repertoires in COVID-19. The data were produced by immunoSEQ multiplex PCR, yet TCRdb's version contains in-frame clones alone and is incomplete. The sample shows about 260,000 clones, 88% of them seen only once. The material sequenced was peripheral blood. These receptors all stem from a woman under 40 with COVID-19, enrolled during active disease.

This rearrangement joins TRBV15 to TRBJ2-7; D possibly corresponds to TRBD1 (6 bases). This CDR3 comprises 14 residues. V lost 0 bases to trimming and J lost 4 bases, with 10 bases between them. Germline CDR1 is LNHNV and CDR2 is YYDKDF (reference sequence). CDR3 sequence: CATSREQGGYEQYF. The CDR3 DNA is TGTGCCACCAGCAGAGAACAGGGTGGGTACGAGCAGTACTTC.

This chain connects TRBV6-5 to TRBJ2-6, with D unresolved. The V end was cut by 0 bases, the J end by 0 bases, with 3 bases between. CDR3 length: 15 amino acids. Germline assignment: CDR1 MNHEY and CDR2 SVGAGI. CDR3 in DNA: TGTGCCAGCAGTTACTCTCTCTCTGGGGCCAACGTCCTGACTTTC. Its protein is CASSYSLSGANVLTF.

CDR3 loop: CASSLKKDRGNQPQHF. The DNA for the CDR3 is TGTGCCAGCAGCTTAAAGAAGGACCGCGGGAATCAGCCCCAGCATTTT. The J gene is TRBJ1-5, the V gene TRBV7-3; D uncertain. Trimming removed 1 base at V and 4 bases at J, with 14 bases between. Germline-derived CDR1 and CDR2 are SGHTA and FQGTGA. The CDR3 consists of 16 residues.

The chain employs TRBV19 and TRBJ2-1, with TRBD2 identical over 8 bases. The CDR3 loop spans 14 amino acids. The ends lost 6 bases at V and 8 bases at J; junction bases unmatched: 9. CDR1 LNHDA and CDR2 SQIVND come from the germline V gene (reference sequence). CDR3 nucleotides: TGTGCCAGTAGGCGAAGCGGGGGTAGAGATGAGCAGTTCTTC. Residues: CASRRSGGRDEQFF.

The V and J genes are TRBV10-2 and TRBJ2-1; perhaps TRBD2 as D (5 bases). The V end lost 7 bases, the J end lost 0 bases, and 10 bases lay between the germline ends. The CDR3 runs to 14 residues. Germline lookup yields CDR1 WSHSY and CDR2 SAAADI. CDR3 nucleotide sequence: TGCGCCAGCATGTCGGGATTCTCCTACAATGAGCAGTTCTTC. The encoded protein is CASMSGFSYNEQFF.

This clone was seen once. This chain connects TRBV10-1 to TRBJ1-1; D gene uncertain. Between the trimmed V and J ends, which lost 0 bases and 4 bases, there was a span of 6 bases. Germline CDR1 reads WNHNN; CDR2 reads SYGVQD (reference sequence). The CDR3 loop spans 13 amino acids. CDR3 nucleotide sequence: TGCGCCAGCAGTGAGTCGGGGAGCACTGAAGCTTTCTTT. Translating it yields CASSESGSTEAFF.

The rearrangement uses TRBV29-1 and TRBJ2-7; D is perhaps TRBD1 (6 bases). The ends were cut back, 6 bases at V and 3 bases at J, with 9 bases in the middle. Germline V gene data show CDR1 as SQVTM and CDR2 as ANQGSEA. This CDR3 spans 11 amino acids. The CDR3 loop is CSVGQFYEQYF. The CDR3 bases are TGCAGCGTCGGACAGTTCTACGAGCAGTACTTC.

This chain joins TRBV25-1 and TRBJ2-1; 15 nucleotides match TRBD2. Germline CDR1 MGHDK, CDR2 SYGVNS. This CDR3 comprises 17 residues. Trimming removed 3 bases from V and 6 bases from J; junction bases left unmatched: 6. The CDR3 spells CASSDGLAGGPRNEQFF. The DNA of the CDR3 is TGTGCCAGCAGTGACGGACTAGCGGGAGGGCCGCGCAATGAGCAGTTCTTC.

The rearrangement joins TRBV4-1 to TRBJ2-1; D possibly corresponds to TRBD2 (6 bases). Trimming shortened V by 0 bases and J by 5 bases, and 17 bases separated the two germline ends. Per germline, CDR1 MGHRA and CDR2 YSYEKL. The CDR3 is 17 amino acids. CDR3 loop: CASSQEAREIWDNEQFF. For the CDR3, the DNA is TGCGCCAGCAGCCAAGAAGCCCGGGAGATTTGGGACAATGAGCAGTTCTTC.

On this clone itself: Other DNA sequences from this sample encode an identical CDR3 as well. This chain joins TRBV5-1 and TRBJ2-3; 7 nucleotides match TRBD2. Germline V gene sequence: CDR1 SGHRS, CDR2 YFSETQ. Losses at the gene ends were 0 bases for V and 0 bases for J; bases not matched to a gene: 1. The CDR3 is made up of 15 amino acids. CDR3 sequence (DNA): TGCGCCAGCAGCTTGGCTAGCGGAAGCACAGATACGCAGTATTTT. It is translated as CASSLASGSTDTQYF.

V usage is TRBV7-9 and J usage is TRBJ2-7; 7 bases line up with TRBD1. The CDR3 totals 15 residues. With 5 bases clipped from V and 1 base from J, the junction kept 8 bases outside the gene matches. Germline V gene lookup returns CDR1 SEHNR and CDR2 FQNEAQ (reference sequence). The CDR3 reads CASSGGQFGSYEQYF. The CDR3 DNA reads as TGTGCCAGCAGCGGGGGACAGTTTGGGTCCTACGAGCAGTACTTC.

The V gene is TRBV6-6, the J gene TRBJ2-7; 10 nucleotides match TRBD1. The CDR3 runs 15 residues. The J segment lost 3 bases and the V segment lost 4 bases, leaving 6 bases of the junction unmatched. CDR1 is MNHNY and CDR2 is SVGAGI in the germline V gene (reference sequence). CDR3 region: CASSWGQGSFYEQYF. The CDR3 nucleotides read TGTGCCAGCAGTTGGGGACAGGGGTCTTTCTACGAGCAGTACTTC.

The chain links TRBV30 to TRBJ1-1, with unresolved D. This CDR3 region has 13 residues. Trimming removed 7 bases from V and 5 bases from J, with 17 bases in between. CDR1 and CDR2 from the germline V gene are GTSNPN and SVGIG (reference sequence). CDR3 coding DNA: TGTGCCTTTTCGCGGGGAATACGGACTGAAGCTTTCTTT. The encoded protein is CAFSRGIRTEAFF. Based on the CDR3 plus reference TRBV30 and TRBJ1-1, the full variable domain is SQTIHQWPATLVQPVGSPLSLECTVEGTSNPNLYWYRQAAGRGLQLLFYSVGIGQISSEVPQNLSASRPQDRQFILSSKKLLLSDSGFYLCAFSRGIRTEAFFGQGTRLTVV.

This chain connects TRBV2 to TRBJ2-1; tentative D call: TRBD1 (6 bases). This CDR3 is 14 amino acids long. Germline CDR1 SNHLY, CDR2 FYNNEI. Trimming cost V 9 bases and J 5 bases, with 17 bases left between them. CDR3 residues: CASTREGVDNEQFF. The CDR3 region has the DNA TGTGCCAGTACTCGAGAGGGGGTAGACAATGAGCAGTTCTTC.

V usage is TRBV12-3 or TRBV12-4 and J usage is TRBJ1-1; D is unclear. The CDR3 length is 13 residues. The germline V and J ends were trimmed by 7 bases and 1 base, with 10 bases remaining between them. CDR3 DNA sequence: TGTGCCAGCACCCAGCGGGGGAACACTGAAGCTTTCTTT. This encodes CASTQRGNTEAFF.

This clone was seen only once. The rearrangement uses TRBV5-4 and TRBJ2-7, with a weak D call TRBD2 (6 bases). This CDR3 comprises 13 residues. The V end lost 0 bases, the J end lost 2 bases, and 6 bases lay between the germline ends. Germline CDR1 reads SGHNT; CDR2 reads YYREEE (reference sequence). The CDR3 DNA sequence: TGTGCCAGCAGCTTGGGGACTACCTACGAGCAGTACTTC. This translates into CASSLGTTYEQYF.

This clone was seen a single time. The chain links TRBV6-5 to TRBJ2-5; 8 bases are a match to TRBD1. CDR1 is MNHEY, CDR2 SVGAGI, per germline. The CDR3 totals 14 residues. J lost 4 bases, V lost 6 bases, and 7 bases had no gene match. In DNA form, the CDR3 reads TGTGCCAGCAGGAATCGCAGGGGGCGAGAGACCCAGTACTTC. It yields the protein CASRNRRGRETQYF.

V gene TRBV19 combines with J gene TRBJ1-4; TRBD1 agrees at 7 bases. This CDR3 region has 14 residues. From germline, CDR1 is LNHDA and CDR2 SQIVND (reference sequence). After removal of 9 bases from V and 8 bases from J, the junction contained 12 bases not matched to a gene. The chain's CDR3 is CASNSRQGREKLFF. CDR3 DNA sequence: TGTGCCAGCAATTCGAGACAGGGTAGGGAAAAACTGTTTTTT.

The V call is TRBV4-1, the J call TRBJ2-4; D might be TRBD1 (5 bases). The CDR3 runs to 13 residues. Per the germline V gene, CDR1 is MGHRA and CDR2 is YSYEKL. Between the trimmed V and J ends, which lost 2 bases and 6 bases, there was a span of 8 bases. The DNA of the CDR3 is TGCGCCAGCAGCCAACAGGGCGTAAACATTCAGTACTTC. Encoded protein: CASSQQGVNIQYF.

This sequence joins TRBV6-2 or TRBV6-3 and TRBJ2-7; 7 bases are a match to TRBD2. The CDR3 runs to 15 residues. In germline, CDR1 is MNHEY, CDR2 SVGEGT. V was pared by 2 bases and J by 2 bases, with 6 bases of the junction left unmatched. CDR3 sequence (DNA): TGTGCCAGCAGTTACGAGGGAGGGGCCACCTACGAGCAGTACTTC. Translated, it gives CASSYEGGATYEQYF.

J is TRBJ1-5 and V is TRBV19, with 11 positions matching TRBD1. CDR3 length: 16 residues. After removal of 7 bases from V and 6 bases from J, the junction contained 11 bases not matched to a gene. Germline V gene data show CDR1 as LNHDA and CDR2 as SQIVND (reference sequence). The CDR3 DNA sequence: TGTGCCAGTACCCAGGACAGGGGGCCGGGAGGTCAGCCCCAGCATTTT. Its translation is CASTQDRGPGGQPQHF.

J is TRBJ2-3 and V is TRBV12-5, with 13 bases fitting TRBD2. Trimming removed 0 bases from V and 4 bases from J; junction bases left unmatched: 4. CDR1 LGHNT and CDR2 FRNRAP come from the germline V gene. There are 17 residues in the CDR3. In DNA, the CDR3 is TGTGCTAGTGGTTTGGTCAGACTAGCGGGAGGACCAGATACGCAGTATTTT. Protein: CASGLVRLAGGPDTQYF.

This chain links TRBV7-3 with TRBJ1-4; 8 positions match TRBD1. V was pared by 5 bases and J by 14 bases, with 7 bases of the junction left unmatched. Germline lookup yields CDR1 SGHTA and CDR2 FQGTGA. The CDR3 runs 12 residues. The chain's CDR3 is CASSQPGQVLFF. The DNA for the CDR3 is TGTGCCAGCAGCCAACCGGGACAGGTCCTGTTTTTT.

DNA of the CDR3: TGTGCCACCAGTGATCCTTCTAGCGGGAGCTACACAGATACGCAGTATTTT. Encoded protein: CATSDPSSGSYTDTQYF. This chain uses TRBV24-1 with TRBJ2-3, with 10 bases aligning to TRBD2. This CDR3 comprises 17 residues. Germline values: CDR1 KGHDR, CDR2 SFDVKD. J lost 2 bases, V lost 3 bases, and 7 bases had no gene match.

The J gene is TRBJ2-5, the V gene TRBV2, with TRBD1 matching 9 bases. The CDR3 is 16 residues long. Germline CDR1 is SNHLY and CDR2 is FYNNEI. Trimming took 3 bases from V and 6 from J; bases not matched to a gene: 11. CDR3 bases: TGTGCCAGCAGTGAGAGGGGACAGGGTAGGGCTAAGACCCAGTACTTC. Amino acid sequence: CASSERGQGRAKTQYF.

The chain couples TRBV3-1 (or the pseudogene TRBV3-2) to TRBJ1-6; TRBD1 agrees at 9 bases. CDR3 length: 16 residues. CDR1 is LGHDT and CDR2 is YNNKEL in the germline V gene (reference sequence). The V gene end was trimmed by 4 bases and the J gene end by 10 bases; junction bases not matched to a gene: 11. CDR3 bases: TGTGCCAGCAGCCTAATGACAGGGGGACGAGGATCACCCCTCCACTTT. Amino acids: CASSLMTGGRGSPLHF.

The chain joins TRBV5-1 to TRBJ2-1; D ambiguous. V was trimmed by 4 bases and J by 4 bases, leaving 24 bases between them. CDR1 is SGHRS and CDR2 is YFSETQ in the germline V gene. This CDR3 comprises 18 residues. The CDR3: CASSPLGVGGIPYNEQFF. In DNA form, the CDR3 reads TGCGCCAGCAGCCCATTAGGAGTTGGCGGTATTCCTTACAATGAGCAGTTCTTC.

This chain links TRBV6-6 with TRBJ2-1; possible D gene TRBD1, 6 bases. Germline-derived CDR1 and CDR2 are MNHNY and SVGAGI (reference sequence). The CDR3 has 13 amino acids. Trimming took off 8 bases at V and 4 bases at J, with 12 bases between the two ends. The CDR3 nucleotides read TGTGCCAGCTCCGGGACACATTACAATGAGCAGTTCTTC. It specifies CASSGTHYNEQFF.

This chain links TRBV3-1 (or the pseudogene TRBV3-2) with TRBJ2-7; 13 bases align to TRBD2. V lost 6 bases to trimming and J lost 7 bases; unmatched junction nucleotides: 9. Germline loops: CDR1 LGHDT, CDR2 YNNKEL (reference sequence). The CDR3 extends over 15 amino acids. Here the CDR3 reads CASSPPTSGRREQYF. The DNA of the CDR3 is TGTGCCAGCAGTCCCCCGACTAGCGGGAGGAGAGAGCAGTACTTC.

The rearrangement joins TRBV19 to TRBJ2-4; 7 nucleotides align to TRBD1. V shed 4 bases, J shed 5 bases, and the junction held 8 bases outside the gene matches. Germline assignment: CDR1 LNHDA and CDR2 SQIVND (reference sequence). This CDR3 is 15 amino acids long. CDR3 residues: CASSRYGTAENIQYF. CDR3 sequence (DNA): TGTGCCAGTAGTAGGTACGGGACAGCGGAAAACATTCAGTACTTC.